This T cell receptor (beta chain) was sequenced during a study of ipilimumab plus nivolumab after autologous stem cell transplantation. About the research overall: Both relapsed and primary refractory DLBCL were included. Study-wide results and limits: Per the authors, repertoire, Treg and microbiota data justify further study.

Patients got 3 mg/kg IV nivolumab weeks 1, 4, 7, 10, then biweekly through week 26. This clone appeared a few times. The antigen is undetermined. V was cut by 2 bases and J by 2 bases, with 9 bases left in between. CDR1 and CDR2 (germline): LGHNT, FRNRAP. The CDR3 loop spans 14 amino acids. This table comes from immunoSEQ multiplex PCR, and its TCRdb copy is limited to in-frame clones, with some not included. This repertoire shows 84,000 or so clones, 83% found once; its top ten account for approximately 2.2%. Sample: PBMCs, taken in a trial of ipilimumab plus nivolumab as post-transplant consolidation. V usage is TRBV12-5 and J usage is TRBJ1-1; D unclear. This clonotype was obtained from a male donor with diffuse large B-cell lymphoma. The CDR3 protein is CASGLNVGNTEAFF. Written as DNA, the CDR3 is TGTGCTAGTGGTTTGAATGTCGGAAACACTGAAGCTTTCTTT.